The 32 T cell receptor beta chains below come from one sample, sequenced in a study of shared clonotypes between healthy human individuals. The data were produced by immunoSEQ multiplex PCR, yet TCRdb's version contains in-frame clones alone and is incomplete. The sample lists under 2,000,000 clones, over 85% occurring once. Naive CD8 populations comprised CD45RO-negative cells positively selected for CCR7, excluding terminally differentiated effector memory CD45RA+ cells. Sequenced: naive CD8+ T cells sorted from blood. The receptors were gathered from a man between 18 and 35 years old in good health.

CDR3: CASSSFGGGYEQYF. In DNA form, the CDR3 reads TGTGCCAGCAGCTCGTTTGGGGGCGGGTACGAGCAGTACTTC. V gene TRBV7-6 combines with J gene TRBJ2-7; TRBD1 might be the D (6 bases). The CDR3 totals 14 residues. Germline V gene lookup returns CDR1 SGHVS and CDR2 FNYEAQ. V dropped 4 bases and J dropped 4 bases, with 14 bases sitting between them.

The V gene is TRBV28, the J gene TRBJ1-3; the D gene is possibly TRBD1 (5 bases). This CDR3 is 15 amino acids long. V was cut by 3 bases and J by 9 bases, with 18 bases left in between. Per germline, CDR1 MDHEN and CDR2 SYDVKM. The CDR3 sequence: CASSLQGILVGTIYF. The CDR3 region has the DNA TGTGCCAGCAGTTTGCAGGGTATTCTGGTTGGCACCATATATTTT.

The chain links TRBV2 to TRBJ2-7, with D possibly matching TRBD1 (6 bases). Germline-derived CDR1 and CDR2 are SNHLY and FYNNEI. V shed 7 bases and J shed 5 bases, with 15 bases lying between them. CDR3 length equals 13 residues. Written as DNA, the CDR3 is TGTGCCAGCAAGCTGGGGGCAACCAACGAGCAGTACTTC. Its protein product is CASKLGATNEQYF.

This chain joins TRBV5-1 and TRBJ2-5; D perhaps matches TRBD2 (6 bases). Per the germline V gene, CDR1 is SGHRS and CDR2 is YFSETQ. Between the trimmed V and J ends, which lost 2 bases and 9 bases, there was a span of 8 bases. CDR3 length: 11 amino acids. For the CDR3, the DNA is TGCGCCAGCAGCTTTGGGGAGGCCCAGTACTTC. This translates into CASSFGEAQYF.

The gene calls are TRBV6-6 and TRBJ2-2, with D maybe TRBD1 (5 bases). Germline loops: CDR1 MNHNY, CDR2 SVGAGI (reference sequence). Trimming pared 2 bases from V and 3 bases from J, leaving 7 bases between. This CDR3 has 14 amino acids. CDR3 DNA: TGTGCCAGCAGTTACGACAGCTACACCGGGGAGCTGTTTTTT. Translating gives CASSYDSYTGELFF.

The gene calls are TRBV14 and TRBJ1-4; no definite D call. This CDR3 has 16 residues. CDR1 and CDR2 (germline): SGHDN, FVKESK. Trimming left V 1 base short and J 6 bases short, with 15 bases between. The CDR3 coding sequence is TGTGCCAGCAGCCAAGTCTGGGAGCAGAGGCATGAAAAACTGTTTTTT. This translates into CASSQVWEQRHEKLFF.

This clone showed up just once. The CDR3 coding sequence is TGTGCCAGCAAGAGGTCCTACGTGCGGGAGGGAGGCGAGCAGTACTTC. Translation gives CASKRSYVREGGEQYF. The chain recombines TRBV27 with TRBJ2-7; TRBD2 agrees at 9 bases. The germline V gene encodes CDR1 MNHEY and CDR2 SMNVEV (reference sequence). After removal of 7 bases from V and 6 bases from J, the junction contained 16 bases not matched to a gene. This CDR3 comprises 16 residues.

The genes are TRBV5-6 and TRBJ1-6; possibly TRBD1 for D (5 bases). The V gene lost 0 bases and the J gene lost 5 bases, with 9 bases spanning the gap. Germline V lookup: CDR1 SGHDT, CDR2 YYEEEE. The CDR3 extends over 15 amino acids. CDR3 region: CASSLEGLDNSPLHF. The CDR3 nucleotides are TGTGCCAGCAGCTTGGAGGGGCTCGATAATTCACCCCTCCACTTT.

This clone has more than one count but fewer than ten. The chain recombines TRBV25-1 with TRBJ1-5; D gene uncertain. This CDR3 has 13 amino acids. Germline values: CDR1 MGHDK, CDR2 SYGVNS. Trimming stripped 3 bases from V and 7 bases from J, with 10 bases between. The CDR3 DNA follows: TGTGCCAGCAGTGATCTTGAGGGCCAGCCCCAGCATTTT. This translates into CASSDLEGQPQHF.

The V call is TRBV7-9, the J call TRBJ1-2, with 8 nucleotides matching TRBD1. V was pared by 1 base and J by 6 bases, with 10 bases of the junction left unmatched. The germline V gene encodes CDR1 SEHNR and CDR2 FQNEAQ (reference sequence). The CDR3 is 16 amino acids. The CDR3 spells CASSLVWRQGSDGYTF. Written as DNA, the CDR3 is TGTGCCAGCAGCTTAGTTTGGCGACAGGGGTCGGATGGCTACACCTTC.

V and J are TRBV29-1 and TRBJ2-5; D perhaps matches TRBD2 (6 bases). The J call is uncertain, as TRBJ2-7 better fits the DNA end. Germline values: CDR1 SQVTM, CDR2 ANQGSEA. This CDR3 has 12 amino acids. CDR3 in amino acids: CSVGTASYEQYF. The CDR3 DNA reads as TGCAGCGTCGGGACTGCCTCCTACGAGCAGTACTTC.

With regard to this clone: Other DNA sequences in the same sample also yield this CDR3. The V and J genes are TRBV7-9 and TRBJ2-7; possible D gene TRBD1, 6 bases. CDR1 is SEHNR, CDR2 FQNEAQ, per germline (reference sequence). The CDR3 has 14 residues. Trimming cost V 5 bases and J 1 base, with 12 bases left between them. The CDR3 sequence is CASSLDSLSYEQYF. The CDR3 DNA sequence: TGTGCCAGCAGCCTGGACAGTCTTTCCTACGAGCAGTACTTC.

The count of this clone is one. Here the CDR3 reads CATSSGGSSYEQYF. The CDR3 DNA reads TGTGCCACCAGCAGCGGCGGGAGCTCCTACGAGCAGTACTTC. The chain is built from TRBV15 and TRBJ2-7, with 7 bases identical to TRBD2. Germline trimming cut 3 bases from V and 0 bases from J; bases unmatched to any gene: 2. CDR1 is LNHNV and CDR2 is YYDKDF in the germline V gene (reference sequence). The CDR3 has 14 residues.

The gene calls are TRBV29-1 and TRBJ1-1, with 8 bases that match TRBD1. Per the germline V gene, CDR1 is SQVTM and CDR2 is ANQGSEA. V shed 7 bases, J shed 5 bases, and the junction held 9 bases outside the gene matches. There are 13 residues in the CDR3. The CDR3 loop is CSGGQARGTEAFF. The CDR3 DNA is TGCAGCGGGGGACAGGCCCGAGGGACTGAAGCTTTCTTT.

The chain joins TRBV7-8 to TRBJ2-1; the match to TRBD2 covers 14 bases. The J segment lost 12 bases and the V segment lost 4 bases, leaving 5 bases of the junction unmatched. The CDR3 totals 14 residues. From germline, CDR1 is SGHVS and CDR2 FQNEAQ. CDR3 coding DNA: TGTGCCAGCAGCTCGGGACTAGCGGGGGCCGCGCAGTTCTTC. It codes for CASSSGLAGAAQFF.

The chain carries TRBV6-1 and TRBJ2-7; tentative D call: TRBD2 (5 bases). V was pared by 4 bases and J by 2 bases, with 9 bases between. This CDR3 is 13 amino acids long. Germline assignment: CDR1 MNHNS and CDR2 SASEGT. The CDR3 coding sequence is TGTGCCAGCAGTGCGGGAATCGCCTACGAGCAGTACTTC. It is translated as CASSAGIAYEQYF.

On this clone: The sample carries other DNA sequences with the same CDR3. This chain joins TRBV5-1 and TRBJ2-5, with a possible D match to TRBD1 (5 bases). Germline V gives CDR1 SGHRS, CDR2 YFSETQ. Trimming left V 0 bases short and J 1 base short, with 7 bases between. This CDR3 contains 14 residues. In nucleotides, the CDR3 is TGCGCCAGCAGCTTGGCAGGGTTCCAAGAGACCCAGTACTTC. Its protein product is CASSLAGFQETQYF.

The chain recombines TRBV6-6 with TRBJ1-2; 7 bases match TRBD1. This CDR3 is built from 13 residues. The V gene end was trimmed by 4 bases and the J gene end by 4 bases; junction bases not matched to a gene: 3. The germline V gene has CDR1 MNHNY and CDR2 SVGAGI (reference sequence). The CDR3 bases are TGTGCCAGCAGTTCGGACAGGCTCTATGGCTACACCTTC. This gives the protein CASSSDRLYGYTF.

This sequence joins TRBV21-1 and TRBJ1-2. TRBV21-1 is listed as a pseudogene. This CDR3 has 16 amino acids. This CDR3 reads CARRAFSSGKDCGYTF. The CDR3 DNA reads as TGTGCCAGAAGGGCCTTCTCCTCGGGGAAGGATTGTGGCTACACCTTC.

This chain uses TRBV7-9 with TRBJ1-1; TRBD1 aligns across 10 bases. Germline-derived CDR1 and CDR2 are SEHNR and FQNEAQ (reference sequence). Trimming removed 4 bases from V and 3 bases from J; junction bases left unmatched: 5. This CDR3 spans 15 amino acids. The CDR3 sequence: CASSSPGTGDTEAFF. CDR3 bases: TGTGCCAGCAGCTCCCCCGGGACAGGGGACACTGAAGCTTTCTTT.

J is TRBJ1-5 and V is TRBV9; D is unclear. Trimming pared 0 bases from V and 1 base from J, leaving 8 bases between. Germline loops: CDR1 SGDLS, CDR2 YYNGEE. The CDR3 length is 15 residues. CDR3 residues: CASSVGGTSNQPQHF. The CDR3 nucleotides are TGTGCCAGCAGCGTAGGAGGAACGAGCAATCAGCCCCAGCATTTT.

The CDR3 DNA reads as TGTGCCAGCAGTCCGCAAACAGGTGCAACTAATGAAAAACTGTTTTTT. It codes for CASSPQTGATNEKLFF. The chain uses TRBV7-6 and TRBJ1-4; D possibly corresponds to TRBD1 (5 bases). Germline CDR1 is SGHVS and CDR2 is FNYEAQ. The CDR3 covers 16 residues. Deletions cut 6 bases from V and 0 bases from J, with 14 bases between.

This clone appeared once. This sample also contains other DNA sequences that code for the same CDR3. In DNA form, the CDR3 reads TGTGCCAGCAGTTTATCCCCCTCCTCCTACGAGCAGTACTTC. This translates into CASSLSPSSYEQYF. The rearrangement links TRBV27 to TRBJ2-7; D is unresolved. V lost 0 bases and J 0 bases, leaving 6 bases between the germline ends. CDR3 length: 14 amino acids. The germline V gene encodes CDR1 MNHEY and CDR2 SMNVEV (reference sequence).

A word on this clone: The identical CDR3 is also encoded by other nucleotide sequences in the sample. The V gene is TRBV5-1, the J gene TRBJ2-7; tentatively, D is TRBD1 or TRBD2 (6 bases each). Between the trimmed V and J ends, which lost 0 bases and 0 bases, there was a span of 10 bases. The CDR3 sequence is 15 residues long. CDR1 is SGHRS and CDR2 is YFSETQ in the germline V gene. The CDR3 here is CASSLAGGSSYEQYF. CDR3 nucleotides: TGCGCCAGCAGCTTGGCCGGGGGCAGCTCCTACGAGCAGTACTTC.

This rearrangement joins TRBV19 to TRBJ1-1; D gene unclear. Deletions cut 5 bases from V and 0 bases from J, with 10 bases between. The CDR3 length is 14 residues. Germline V gene lookup returns CDR1 LNHDA and CDR2 SQIVND (reference sequence). The CDR3 protein is CASSEDPLNTEAFF. The DNA of the CDR3 is TGTGCCAGTAGTGAGGACCCTTTGAACACTGAAGCTTTCTTT.

The V and J genes are TRBV6-1 and TRBJ2-7, with D tentatively TRBD1 (5 bases). CDR1 and CDR2 (germline): MNHNS, SASEGT. There are 18 residues in the CDR3. V shed 4 bases and J shed 3 bases, with 25 bases lying between them. The CDR3 loop is CASSAMGLGSSPLYEQYF. The CDR3 nucleotides are TGTGCCAGCAGTGCTATGGGGCTCGGTAGCAGTCCCCTCTACGAGCAGTACTTC.

The chain carries TRBV2 and TRBJ2-5, with D perhaps TRBD1 (5 bases). Germline loops: CDR1 SNHLY, CDR2 FYNNEI. This CDR3 region has 13 residues. With 6 bases removed from V and 0 bases from J, the gap between germline ends came to 8 bases. The CDR3 DNA reads TGTGCCAGCAGGGGGCGGTACCAAGAGACCCAGTACTTC. It is translated as CASRGRYQETQYF.

For this clone: This CDR3 is also generated by other DNA sequences in the sample. CDR3 loop: CASSFGDSYEQYF. The DNA of the CDR3 is TGTGCCAGCAGCTTCGGGGACAGCTACGAGCAGTACTTC. The chain combines TRBV7-9 with TRBJ2-7; 7 positions agree with TRBD1. This CDR3 contains 13 residues. The V gene's germline CDR1 is SEHNR and CDR2 FQNEAQ (reference sequence). J gave up 3 bases and V 3 bases, and 2 bases lay outside the gene matches.

This rearrangement joins TRBV11-2 to TRBJ1-1; unclear D gene. This CDR3 is built from 12 residues. The ends were cut back, 5 bases at V and 4 bases at J, with 8 bases in the middle. Germline loops: CDR1 SGHAT, CDR2 FQNNGV. The CDR3 loop reads CASSPRSTEAFF. Written as DNA, the CDR3 is TGTGCCAGCAGCCCCCGGAGCACTGAAGCTTTCTTT.

The genes are TRBV7-8 and TRBJ2-7, with D possibly being TRBD1 (7 bases). The germline V and J ends were trimmed by 1 base and 0 bases, with 16 bases remaining between them. The CDR3 loop spans 17 amino acids. The germline V gene has CDR1 SGHVS and CDR2 FQNEAQ. CDR3 bases: TGTGCCAGCAGCTTAGAAGCCGCGCAGGGGGGCTCCTACGAGCAGTACTTC. Translation: CASSLEAAQGGSYEQYF.

The CDR3 spells CASSRWTSGGETQYF. The CDR3 nucleotides read TGTGCCAGCAGCCGCTGGACTAGCGGGGGAGAGACCCAGTACTTC. The chain carries TRBV7-6 and TRBJ2-5; 13 nucleotides match TRBD2. J lost 4 bases, V lost 5 bases, and 4 bases had no gene match. The CDR3 totals 15 residues. The germline gives CDR1 SGHVS, CDR2 FNYEAQ.

A word on this clone: Other DNA sequences of this sample code for an identical CDR3. The J gene is TRBJ2-3, the V gene TRBV27; D is undetermined. Trimming removed 8 bases at V and 4 bases at J, with 13 bases between. The CDR3 loop spans 13 amino acids. CDR1 is MNHEY, CDR2 SMNVEV, per germline (reference sequence). CDR3 in amino acids: CASSLLPADTQYF. The CDR3 DNA follows: TGTGCCAGCTCCCTTCTGCCGGCAGATACGCAGTATTTT.